Below, one T cell receptor (beta chain) is given with its context. This sample was included in a study of shared clonotypes between healthy human individuals. The method was immunoSEQ multiplex PCR; TCRdb's version includes in-frame clones alone and lacks a portion of them. The sample lists fewer than 3 million clones; roughly 92% were seen once. Material for sequencing was naive CD4+ T cells from PBMCs. Subset denoted: CD45RA+ positively selected. This clonotype was obtained from a man younger than 35 in good health. Some clones in this sample may be carry-over from other donors' samples.

DNA for the CDR3: TGTGCCATCCAGCGGGAGGGCCTGGGCGAGCAGTACTTC. Its protein is CAIQREGLGEQYF. The chain joins TRBV6-6 to TRBJ2-7, with TRBD2 identical over 10 bases. V shed 10 bases and J 6 bases; nucleotides not matched to a gene: 9. This CDR3 region has 13 residues. Germline assignment: CDR1 MNHNY and CDR2 SVGAGI (reference sequence).